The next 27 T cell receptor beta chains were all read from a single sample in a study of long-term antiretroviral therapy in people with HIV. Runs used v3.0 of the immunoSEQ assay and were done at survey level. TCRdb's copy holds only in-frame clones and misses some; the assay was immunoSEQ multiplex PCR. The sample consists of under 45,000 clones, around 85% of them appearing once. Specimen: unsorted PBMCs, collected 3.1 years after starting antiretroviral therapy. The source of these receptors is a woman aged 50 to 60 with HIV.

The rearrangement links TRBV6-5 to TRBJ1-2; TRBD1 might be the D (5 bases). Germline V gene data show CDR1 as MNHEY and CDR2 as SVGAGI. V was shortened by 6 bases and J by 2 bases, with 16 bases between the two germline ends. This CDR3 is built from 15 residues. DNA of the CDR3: TGTGCCAGCAGACTCTCTCCCAAGGGGAACTATGGCTACACCTTC. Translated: CASRLSPKGNYGYTF.

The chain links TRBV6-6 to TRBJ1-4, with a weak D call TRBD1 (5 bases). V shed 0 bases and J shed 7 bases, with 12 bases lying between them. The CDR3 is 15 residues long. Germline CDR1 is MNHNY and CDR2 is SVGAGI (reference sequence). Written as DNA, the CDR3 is TGTGCCAGCAGTTACTCGTGGGGGGGTGGTGAAAAACTGTTTTTT. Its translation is CASSYSWGGGEKLFF.

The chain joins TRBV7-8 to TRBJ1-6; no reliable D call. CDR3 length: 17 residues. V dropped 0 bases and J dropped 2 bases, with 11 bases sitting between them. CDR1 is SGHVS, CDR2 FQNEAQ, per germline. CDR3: CASSLARGVAYNSPLHF. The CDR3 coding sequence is TGTGCCAGCAGCTTAGCGCGGGGTGTCGCCTATAATTCACCCCTCCACTTT.

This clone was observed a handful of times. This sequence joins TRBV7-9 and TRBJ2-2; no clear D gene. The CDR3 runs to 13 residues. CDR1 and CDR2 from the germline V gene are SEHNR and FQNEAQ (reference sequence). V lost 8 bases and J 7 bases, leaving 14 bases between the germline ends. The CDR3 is CASRLGEIGELFF. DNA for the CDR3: TGTGCCAGCCGCCTTGGTGAGATCGGGGAGCTGTTTTTT.

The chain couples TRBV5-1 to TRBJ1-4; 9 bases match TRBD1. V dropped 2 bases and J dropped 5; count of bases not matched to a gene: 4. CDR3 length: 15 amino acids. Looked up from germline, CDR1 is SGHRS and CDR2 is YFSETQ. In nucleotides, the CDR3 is TGCGCCAGCAGCTTCGCCGGGACAGGGAATGAAAAACTGTTTTTT. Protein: CASSFAGTGNEKLFF.

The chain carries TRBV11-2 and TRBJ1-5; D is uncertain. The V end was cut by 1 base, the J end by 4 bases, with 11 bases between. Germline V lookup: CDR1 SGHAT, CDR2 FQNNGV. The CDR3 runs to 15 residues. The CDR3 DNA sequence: TGTGCCAGCAGCTTAGGAATCGACCGGAATCAGCCCCAGCATTTT. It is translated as CASSLGIDRNQPQHF. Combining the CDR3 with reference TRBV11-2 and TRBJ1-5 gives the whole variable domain EAGVAQSPRYKIIEKRQSVAFWCNPISGHATLYWYQQILGQGPKLLIQFQNNGVVDDSQLPKDRFSAERLKGVDSTLKIQPAKLEDSAVYLCASSLGIDRNQPQHFGDGTRLSIL.

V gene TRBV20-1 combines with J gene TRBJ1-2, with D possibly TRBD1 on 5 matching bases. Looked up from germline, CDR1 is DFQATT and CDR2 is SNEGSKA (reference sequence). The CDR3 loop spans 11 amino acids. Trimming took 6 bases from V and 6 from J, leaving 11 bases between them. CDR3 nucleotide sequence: TGCAGTGCCCGTGGGGGGGATGGCTACACCTTC. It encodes CSARGGDGYTF.

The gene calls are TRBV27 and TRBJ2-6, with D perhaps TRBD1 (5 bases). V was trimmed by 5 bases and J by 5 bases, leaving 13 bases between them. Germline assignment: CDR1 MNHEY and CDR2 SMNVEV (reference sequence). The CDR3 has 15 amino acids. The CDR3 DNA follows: TGTGCCAGCAGTATAACAGGAGTCCGGGCCAACGTCCTGACTTTC. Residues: CASSITGVRANVLTF.

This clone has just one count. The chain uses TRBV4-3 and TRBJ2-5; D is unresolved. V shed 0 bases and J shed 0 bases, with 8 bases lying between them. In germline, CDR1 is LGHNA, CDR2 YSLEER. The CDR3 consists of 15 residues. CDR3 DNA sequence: TGCGCCAGCAGCCAAGATGGTCTTCACCAAGAGACCCAGTACTTC. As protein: CASSQDGLHQETQYF.

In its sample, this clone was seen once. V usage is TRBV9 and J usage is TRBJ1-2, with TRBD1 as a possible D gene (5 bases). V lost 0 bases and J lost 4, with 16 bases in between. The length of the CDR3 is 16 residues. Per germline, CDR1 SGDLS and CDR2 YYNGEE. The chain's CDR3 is CASSVGRQGNLYGYTF. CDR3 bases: TGTGCCAGCAGCGTAGGAAGGCAGGGTAACCTCTATGGCTACACCTTC.

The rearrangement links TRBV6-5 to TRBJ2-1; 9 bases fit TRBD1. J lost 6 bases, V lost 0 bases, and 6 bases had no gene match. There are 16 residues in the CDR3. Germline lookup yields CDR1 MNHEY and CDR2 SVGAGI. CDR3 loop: CASSYSKGTGINEQFF. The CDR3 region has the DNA TGTGCCAGCAGTTACTCGAAGGGGACAGGGATCAATGAGCAGTTCTTC.

The CDR3 protein is CASSLGTVGISPLHF. The CDR3, as DNA: TGTGCCAGCAGCTTAGGTACAGTGGGGATTTCACCCCTCCACTTT. V is TRBV7-9 and J is TRBJ1-6; D gene unclear. The CDR3 loop spans 15 amino acids. CDR1 and CDR2 (germline): SEHNR, FQNEAQ (reference sequence). V lost 1 base and J lost 9, with 13 bases in between.

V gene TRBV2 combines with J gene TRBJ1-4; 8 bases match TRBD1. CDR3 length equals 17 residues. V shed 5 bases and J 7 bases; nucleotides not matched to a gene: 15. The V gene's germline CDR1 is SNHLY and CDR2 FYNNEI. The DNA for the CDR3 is TGTGCCAGCAGTCCCCCGGGGCCCGACAGGGGAACTGAAAAACTGTTTTTT. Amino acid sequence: CASSPPGPDRGTEKLFF.

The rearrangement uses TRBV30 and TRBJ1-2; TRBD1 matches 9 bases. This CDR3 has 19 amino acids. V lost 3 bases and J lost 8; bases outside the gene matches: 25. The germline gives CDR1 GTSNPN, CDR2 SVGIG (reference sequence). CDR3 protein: CAWSRLGTGRAKGKLGYTF. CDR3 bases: TGTGCCTGGAGCCGTCTCGGGACAGGGAGAGCTAAAGGCAAACTAGGCTACACCTTC.

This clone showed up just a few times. This CDR3 is CASSIDRISYEQYF. The CDR3 nucleotides read TGTGCCAGTAGTATAGACAGGATCTCCTACGAGCAGTACTTC. The chain employs TRBV19 and TRBJ2-7; D uncertain. CDR1 LNHDA and CDR2 SQIVND come from the germline V gene (reference sequence). The CDR3 spans 14 residues. Trimming removed 0 bases from V and 0 bases from J, with 6 bases in between.

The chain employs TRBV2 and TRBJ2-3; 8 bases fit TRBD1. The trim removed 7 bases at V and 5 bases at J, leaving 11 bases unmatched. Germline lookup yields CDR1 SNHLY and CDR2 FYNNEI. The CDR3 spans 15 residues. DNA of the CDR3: TGTGCCAGCAAAACCGCGACAGGGGAGAGAGATACGCAGTATTTT. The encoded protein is CASKTATGERDTQYF.

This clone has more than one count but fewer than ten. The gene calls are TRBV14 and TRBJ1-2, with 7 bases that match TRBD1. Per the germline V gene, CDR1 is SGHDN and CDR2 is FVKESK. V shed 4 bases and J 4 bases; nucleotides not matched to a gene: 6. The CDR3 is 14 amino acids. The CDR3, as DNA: TGTGCCAGCAGCCCGGGACAGAACCTCTATGGCTACACCTTC. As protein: CASSPGQNLYGYTF.

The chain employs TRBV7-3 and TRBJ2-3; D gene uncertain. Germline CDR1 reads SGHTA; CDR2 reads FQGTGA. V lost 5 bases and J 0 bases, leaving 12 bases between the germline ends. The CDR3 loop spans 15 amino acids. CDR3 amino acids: CASSAQASSTDTQYF. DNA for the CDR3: TGTGCCAGCAGCGCCCAGGCTTCTAGCACAGATACGCAGTATTTT.

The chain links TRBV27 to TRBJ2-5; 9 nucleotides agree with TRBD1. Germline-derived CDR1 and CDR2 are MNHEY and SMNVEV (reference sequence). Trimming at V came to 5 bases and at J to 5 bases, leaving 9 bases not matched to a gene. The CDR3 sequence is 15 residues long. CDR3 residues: CASSPRDRVSETQYF. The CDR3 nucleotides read TGTGCCAGCAGTCCCAGGGACAGGGTCTCGGAGACCCAGTACTTC.

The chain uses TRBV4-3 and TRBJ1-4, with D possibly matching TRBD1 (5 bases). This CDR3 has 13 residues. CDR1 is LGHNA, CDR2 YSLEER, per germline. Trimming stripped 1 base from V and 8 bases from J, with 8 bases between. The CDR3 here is CASSQAGKEKLFF. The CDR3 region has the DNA TGCGCCAGCAGCCAAGCAGGGAAGGAAAAACTGTTTTTT.

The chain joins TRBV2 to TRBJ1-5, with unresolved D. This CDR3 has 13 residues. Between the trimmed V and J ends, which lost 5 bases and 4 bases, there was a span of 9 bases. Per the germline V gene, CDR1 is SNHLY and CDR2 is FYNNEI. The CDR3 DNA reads TGTGCCAGCAGTCAAGTCGGAAATCAGCCCCAGCATTTT. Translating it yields CASSQVGNQPQHF.

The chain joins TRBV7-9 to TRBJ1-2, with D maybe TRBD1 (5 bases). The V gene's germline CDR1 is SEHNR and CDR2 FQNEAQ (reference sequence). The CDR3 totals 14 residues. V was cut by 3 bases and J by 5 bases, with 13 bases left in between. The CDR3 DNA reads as TGTGCCAGCAGCTTGGGGGTCGGACCTTATGGCTACACCTTC. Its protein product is CASSLGVGPYGYTF.

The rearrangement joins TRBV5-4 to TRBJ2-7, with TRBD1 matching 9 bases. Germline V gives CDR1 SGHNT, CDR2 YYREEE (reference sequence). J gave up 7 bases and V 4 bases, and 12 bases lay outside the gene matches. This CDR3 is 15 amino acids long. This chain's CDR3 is CASSLTGTGFWEQYF. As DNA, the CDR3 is TGTGCCAGCAGCCTGACCGGGACAGGGTTTTGGGAGCAGTACTTC. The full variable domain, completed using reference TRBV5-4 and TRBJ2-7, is ETGVTQSPTHLIKTRGQQVTLRCSSQSGHNTVSWYQQALGQGPQFIFQYYREEENGRGNFPPRFSGLQFPNYSSELNVNALELDDSALYLCASSLTGTGFWEQYFGPGTRLTVT.

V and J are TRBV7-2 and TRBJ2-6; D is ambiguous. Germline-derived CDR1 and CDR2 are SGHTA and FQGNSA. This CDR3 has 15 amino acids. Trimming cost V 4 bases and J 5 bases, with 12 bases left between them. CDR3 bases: TGTGCCAGCAGCTCCGTCCGGCCAAGGGCCAACGTCCTGACTTTC. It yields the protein CASSSVRPRANVLTF.

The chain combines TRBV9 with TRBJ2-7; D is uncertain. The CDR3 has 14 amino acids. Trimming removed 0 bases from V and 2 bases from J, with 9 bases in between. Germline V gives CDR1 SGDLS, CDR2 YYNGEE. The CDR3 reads CASSVDPSPYEQYF. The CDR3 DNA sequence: TGTGCCAGCAGCGTAGACCCCAGCCCCTACGAGCAGTACTTC. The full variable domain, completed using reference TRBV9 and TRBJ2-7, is DSGVTQTPKHLITATGQRVTLRCSPRSGDLSVYWYQQSLDQGLQFLIQYYNGEERAKGNILERFSAQQFPDLHSELNLSSLELGDSALYFCASSVDPSPYEQYFGPGTRLTVT.

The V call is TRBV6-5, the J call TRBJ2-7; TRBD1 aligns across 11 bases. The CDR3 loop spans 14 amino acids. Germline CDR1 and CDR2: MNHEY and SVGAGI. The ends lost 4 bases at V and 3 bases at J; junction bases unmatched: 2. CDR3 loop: CASSWGTGGYEQYF. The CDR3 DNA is TGTGCCAGCAGTTGGGGGACAGGGGGCTACGAGCAGTACTTC.

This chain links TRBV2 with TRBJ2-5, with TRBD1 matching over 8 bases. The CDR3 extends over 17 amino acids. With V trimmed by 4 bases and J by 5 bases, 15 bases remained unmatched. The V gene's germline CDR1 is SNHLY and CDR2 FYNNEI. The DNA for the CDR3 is TGTGCCAGCAGTGGGGGGTATGACAGGGGAGGTCGGGAGACCCAGTACTTC. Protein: CASSGGYDRGGRETQYF.